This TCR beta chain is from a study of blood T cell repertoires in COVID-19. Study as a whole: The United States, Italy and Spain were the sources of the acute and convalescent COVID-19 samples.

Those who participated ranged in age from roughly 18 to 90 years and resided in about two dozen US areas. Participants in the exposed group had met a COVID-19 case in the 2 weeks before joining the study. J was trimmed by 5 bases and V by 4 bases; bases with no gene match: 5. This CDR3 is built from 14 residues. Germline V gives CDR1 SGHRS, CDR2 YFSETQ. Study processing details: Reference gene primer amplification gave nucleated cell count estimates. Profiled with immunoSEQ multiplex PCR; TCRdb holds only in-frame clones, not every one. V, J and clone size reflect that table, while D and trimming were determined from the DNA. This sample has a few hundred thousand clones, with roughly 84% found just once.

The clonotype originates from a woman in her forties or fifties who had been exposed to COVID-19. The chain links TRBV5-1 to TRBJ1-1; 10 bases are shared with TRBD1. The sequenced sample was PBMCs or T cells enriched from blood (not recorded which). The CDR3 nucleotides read TGCGCCAGCAGCCGACAGGGGGCGACTACTGAAGCTTTCTTT. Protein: CASSRQGATTEAFF.